These 4 T cell receptor beta chains came from one sample sequenced in a study of cytotoxic CD8 clonotypes in ibrutinib-treated CLL. The repertoire was sequenced with immunoSEQ multiplex PCR; TCRdb's copy has only in-frame clones and lacks some. In the table there are around 310,000 clones, roughly 79% of which are singletons. Here the sequenced sample was PBMCs, taken before ibrutinib treatment. These receptor sequences come from a human donor with chronic lymphocytic leukemia.

The chain joins TRBV10-3 to TRBJ2-7; 11 bases fit TRBD1. V shed 6 bases and J 1 base; nucleotides not matched to a gene: 5. CDR1 and CDR2 (germline): ENHRY, SYGVKD. The CDR3 spans 15 residues. CDR3 region: CAIRDRGRGSYEQYF. The CDR3 nucleotides read TGTGCCATCAGGGACAGGGGGCGCGGGTCCTACGAGCAGTACTTC.

The rearrangement links TRBV7-9 to TRBJ2-3; D is perhaps TRBD1 (6 bases). The CDR3 has 16 amino acids. V lost 5 bases and J lost 0, with 15 bases in between. CDR1 SEHNR and CDR2 FQNEAQ come from the germline V gene (reference sequence). The CDR3 sequence: CASSPRGAISTDTQYF. The CDR3 nucleotides read TGTGCCAGCAGCCCCAGGGGAGCGATTAGCACAGATACGCAGTATTTT.

This chain connects TRBV27 to TRBJ2-3; weak D call: TRBD2 (6 bases). V lost 6 bases to trimming and J lost 5 bases, with 9 bases between them. The CDR3 runs to 12 residues. Germline V gives CDR1 MNHEY, CDR2 SMNVEV (reference sequence). The CDR3 sequence: CASSRRGDTQYF. The CDR3, as DNA: TGTGCCAGCAGCCGGCGGGGAGATACGCAGTATTTT.

This clone appeared a few times. The chain recombines TRBV27 with TRBJ1-5, with no clear D. Trimming removed 3 bases from V and 7 bases from J, with 4 bases in between. The CDR3 covers 11 residues. Germline loops: CDR1 MNHEY, CDR2 SMNVEV (reference sequence). CDR3 nucleotide sequence: TGTGCCAGCAGTTTGAGGCAGCCCCAGCATTTT. Translating it yields CASSLRQPQHF.